This TCR beta chain was retrieved from a study of cytomegalovirus exposure and HLA in healthy donors (dated by TCRdb to 2016 to 2017). The study in broad terms: According to a later analysis, one platform produced both the roughly 130 validation repertoires and the approximately 660 repertoires of the first cohort. The study aimed to test whether signatures of past pathogen exposure could be identified by cataloging public T cell receptors. In addition to the first cohort of 666 subjects, a separate validation cohort of 130 or so different subjects was used. High-throughput TCR immunosequencing, statistical association of individual TCRs with disease status, and machine learning were combined to predict cytomegalovirus infection status. Beyond this particular receptor, the publication reports: Across donors, most TCR sequences were observed very rarely, whereas some public TCRs were present in many individuals. In a later analysis, TCRs clustered in the first cohort were found to also tend to co-occur in the 130 or so validation repertoires, with 94% of cluster scores above 0. It was suggested by the authors that the approach could potentially be generalized to other disease states and immunological phenotypes. In vitro tests confirmed that a few of the cytomegalovirus-associated TCR beta chains recognize cytomegalovirus antigens. A total of fewer than 200 TCR beta chains were listed by the study as associated with cytomegalovirus. Cytomegalovirus status was reported to be diagnosed by the classifier with high specificity and sensitivity in both the original and validation cohorts. The validation cohort had no HLA typing available for a later analysis, so co-occurrence within that cohort was assessed over all 130 or so repertoires.

The donors were included in the validation cohort of 120 subjects, a group kept apart from the roughly 730-subject first cohort. Libraries were built with the immunoSEQ multiplex PCR assay. The paper's processing steps were these. A statistical classification framework was developed to diagnose cytomegalovirus status using the catalog of TCR beta chain sequences. Drawn from immuneACCESS, this table holds only the in-frame rearrangements with V and J called that TCRdb kept. Clones are partly lost; checked studies trace under half to an unresolved V gene and leave the rest unexplained. V, J and clone size are those of that table, while D and trimming were read from the DNA. The sample data list approximately 200,000 clones, and 84% of these were observed just once. Roughly 7% of the sample belongs to the ten largest clones. CDR1 KGHSH and CDR2 LQKENI were looked up in the germline V gene. Cut back by 3 bases and 1 base, the V and J ends lie 12 bases apart. The CDR3 has 15 amino acids, counting the end cysteine and phenylalanine. Only CDR3 DNA remains: 45 bases, in frame from the first base.

A remark on this clone: Its antigen is currently not known. The input lacks base qualities; no much larger clone sits a single base away.

This clonotype originated in a man aged 18 to 30 in good health and CMV-seropositive. Sequencing was performed on PBMCs. The chain is encoded by TRBV18 joined to TRBJ1-2, with TRBD1 as a weak D call on 6 bases. The DNA reads TGTGCCAGCTCACCCGGGACAAGAGATAACTATGGCTACACCTTC. This yields the protein CASSPGTRDNYGYTF.